This TCR beta chain was retrieved from a study of identical twins. Broader study findings: Less excess twin sharing appeared in beta out-of-frame sequences.

Every donor was a healthy Caucasian. TCRdb redid the calling of the 5' RACE reads with MiXCR, one entry per CDR3 protein. The sample lists roughly 570,000 distinct CDR3 sequences, around a tenth occurring once. This clonotype was counted ten times or more. Its matching antigen is unknown. Trimming left V 5 bases short and J 0 bases short, with 11 bases between. CDR1 and CDR2 (germline): SEHNR, FQNEAQ (reference sequence). This CDR3 comprises 15 residues. The same data also went into a second study, on yellow fever vaccine responses in identical twins.

The clonotype was recovered from a woman younger than 30 in good health. The rearrangement uses TRBV7-9 and TRBJ2-1, with D tentatively TRBD1 (6 bases). Sequenced material: PBMCs. CDR3 protein: CASSPRDTSYNEQFF. CDR3 bases: TGTGCCAGCAGCCCCCGGGACACCTCCTACAATGAGCAGTTCTTC.